This T cell receptor beta chain was recorded in a study of blood T cell repertoires in COVID-19. Participants, about 18 to 90 years old, spanned 24 US areas. Grouping used clinical history reported by participants in a survey and questionnaire. V was clipped by 1 base and J by 7 bases; unmatched bases: 6. The CDR3 is made up of 14 amino acids. Germline CDR1 reads MDHEN; CDR2 reads SYDVKM. Profiling relied on immunoSEQ multiplex PCR, and the TCRdb table lists in-frame clones only, not all of them. The sample yields approximately 250,000 clones, about 87% seen once. Material: PBMCs or T cells enriched from blood (not recorded which). The rearrangement links TRBV28 to TRBJ1-2, with 7 bases matching TRBD1. This sequence was found in a woman between 40 and 55 years old with acute COVID-19. The CDR3 reads CASSLLEGASGYTF. In nucleotides, the CDR3 is TGTGCCAGCAGTTTATTGGAGGGGGCCTCTGGCTACACCTTC.